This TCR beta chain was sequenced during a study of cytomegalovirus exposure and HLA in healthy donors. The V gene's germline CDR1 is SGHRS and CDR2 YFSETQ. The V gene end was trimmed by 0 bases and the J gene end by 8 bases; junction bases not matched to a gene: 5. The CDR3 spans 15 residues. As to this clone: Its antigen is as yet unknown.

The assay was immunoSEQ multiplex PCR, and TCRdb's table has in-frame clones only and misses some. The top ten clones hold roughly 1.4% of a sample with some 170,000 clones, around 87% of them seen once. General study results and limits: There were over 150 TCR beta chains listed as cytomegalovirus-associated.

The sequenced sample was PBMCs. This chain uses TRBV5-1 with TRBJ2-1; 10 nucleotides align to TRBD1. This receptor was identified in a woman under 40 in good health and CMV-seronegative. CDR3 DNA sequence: TGCGCCAGCAGCTTGGCCGGGACAGGGGTTGATGAGCAGTTCTTC. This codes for CASSLAGTGVDEQFF.